A single sample is the source of the 20 T cell receptor beta chains below, sequenced in a study of blood T cell repertoires in COVID-19. The method was immunoSEQ multiplex PCR; TCRdb's version includes in-frame clones alone and lacks a portion of them. The table shows over 150,000 clones, with 84% occurring only once. The sample comprised peripheral blood. The receptors here all came from a man aged 18 to 29 with active or convalescent COVID-19.

This rearrangement joins TRBV11-2 to TRBJ2-1, with D maybe TRBD2 (7 bases). V lost 2 bases to trimming and J lost 6 bases, with 14 bases between them. The CDR3 spans 15 residues. Per the germline V gene, CDR1 is SGHAT and CDR2 is FQNNGV. The CDR3 region has the DNA TGTGCCAGCAGCTTATCCTCAGGGGAGGGCAATGAGCAGTTCTTC. Protein sequence: CASSLSSGEGNEQFF.

In this sample, this clone turned up once. The sample contains more than one DNA sequence encoding this CDR3. This chain uses TRBV18 with TRBJ1-1; unclear D gene. CDR1 KGHSH and CDR2 LQKENI come from the germline V gene. With 1 base removed from V and 4 bases from J, the gap between germline ends came to 10 bases. The CDR3 spans 14 residues. CDR3 bases: TGTGCCAGCTCACCACAACCGGGGATCACTGAAGCTTTCTTT. As protein: CASSPQPGITEAFF.

This clone is a singleton in its sample. This chain connects TRBV18 to TRBJ1-1; tentatively, D is TRBD1 (6 bases). Germline V gene data show CDR1 as KGHSH and CDR2 as LQKENI. V lost 1 base and J lost 0, with 18 bases in between. CDR3 length: 18 amino acids. CDR3 DNA sequence: TGTGCCAGCTCACCACTCAAGGGGGGGGCGAGGATGAACACTGAAGCTTTCTTT. It codes for CASSPLKGGARMNTEAFF.

This chain links TRBV5-6 with TRBJ1-5; TRBD1 agrees at 7 bases. This CDR3 is 17 amino acids long. The germline V gene encodes CDR1 SGHDT and CDR2 YYEEEE. V shed 6 bases, J shed 3 bases, and the junction held 15 bases outside the gene matches. For the CDR3, the DNA is TGTGCCAGCACTGAGCTTGTACGGGGACAGAACAATCAGCCCCAGCATTTT. Encoded protein: CASTELVRGQNNQPQHF.

J is TRBJ2-6 and V is TRBV2; the match to TRBD2 covers 9 bases. Germline CDR1 reads SNHLY; CDR2 reads FYNNEI. The length of the CDR3 is 15 residues. The V gene end was trimmed by 7 bases and the J gene end by 3 bases; junction bases not matched to a gene: 4. The CDR3 DNA reads TGTGCCAGCACGAGCGGGGGGTATGGGGCCAACGTCCTGACTTTC. Translating it yields CASTSGGYGANVLTF.

The chain joins TRBV5-5 to TRBJ2-1, with 10 positions matching TRBD2. Losses at the gene ends were 0 bases for V and 0 bases for J; bases not matched to a gene: 3. The V gene's germline CDR1 is SGHKS and CDR2 YYEKEE (reference sequence). The CDR3 runs 17 residues. CDR3 amino acids: CASSLELAGISYNEQFF. CDR3 coding DNA: TGTGCCAGCAGCTTGGAACTAGCGGGGATCTCCTACAATGAGCAGTTCTTC.

CDR3 nucleotide sequence: TGTGCCAGCAGTTACCGGGACAGGTCCTACGAGCAGTACTTC. Encoded protein: CASSYRDRSYEQYF. The rearrangement uses TRBV6-5 and TRBJ2-7; 8 bases map to TRBD1. CDR3 length: 14 amino acids. Germline V gene data show CDR1 as MNHEY and CDR2 as SVGAGI. Germline trimming cut 2 bases from V and 1 base from J; bases unmatched to any gene: 1.

The V call is TRBV5-1, the J call TRBJ1-1, with D perhaps TRBD1 (6 bases). This CDR3 is 12 amino acids long. V was trimmed by 4 bases and J by 8 bases, leaving 12 bases between them. Looked up from germline, CDR1 is SGHRS and CDR2 is YFSETQ. The DNA for the CDR3 is TGCGCCAGCAGCATACAGGGCAAGGAAGCTTTCTTT. Translating gives CASSIQGKEAFF.

A few counts support this clone. The V gene is TRBV10-2, the J gene TRBJ1-2, with TRBD1 matching over 8 bases. Germline loops: CDR1 WSHSY, CDR2 SAAADI. Unmatched junction bases numbered 8, after V lost 3 bases and J lost 8 bases. This CDR3 comprises 14 residues. CDR3 DNA: TGCGCCAGCAGTGAAGTTCGGCAGGGGGCAGGCTACACCTTC. It translates to CASSEVRQGAGYTF.

This clone was observed once. The V gene is TRBV15, the J gene TRBJ2-5; D may be TRBD1 (6 bases). This CDR3 contains 12 residues. The germline CDR1 and CDR2 sequences are LNHNV and YYDKDF (reference sequence). The V and J ends lost 4 bases and 3 bases respectively, with 6 bases between them. The CDR3 here is CATSNREETQYF. The CDR3, as DNA: TGTGCCACCAGCAACAGGGAAGAGACCCAGTACTTC. The full variable domain, rest sourced from reference TRBV15 and TRBJ2-5, is DAMVIQNPRYQVTQFGKPVTLSCSQTLNHNVMYWYQQKSSQAPKLLFHYYDKDFNNEADTPDNFQSRRPNTSFCFLDIRSPGLGDTAMYLCATSNREETQYFGPGTRLLVL.

In its sample, this clone was seen once. The rearrangement joins TRBV15 to TRBJ1-3, with D unresolved. Germline CDR1 and CDR2: LNHNV and YYDKDF (reference sequence). Trimming left V 0 bases short and J 3 bases short, with 9 bases between. This CDR3 is 15 amino acids long. The CDR3 spells CATSRDYTSGNTIYF. In nucleotides, the CDR3 is TGTGCCACCAGCAGAGACTATACTAGTGGAAACACCATATATTTT. The full variable domain, in which reference TRBV15 and TRBJ1-3 provide the parts outside the CDR3, is DAMVIQNPRYQVTQFGKPVTLSCSQTLNHNVMYWYQQKSSQAPKLLFHYYDKDFNNEADTPDNFQSRRPNTSFCFLDIRSPGLGDTAMYLCATSRDYTSGNTIYFGEGSWLTVV.

This chain uses TRBV27 with TRBJ1-1; possibly TRBD1 for D (6 bases). CDR1 and CDR2 (germline): MNHEY, SMNVEV (reference sequence). The CDR3 spans 16 residues. V lost 6 bases and J 4 bases, leaving 21 bases between the germline ends. The CDR3 sequence is CASRLLRTDLSTEAFF. Written as DNA, the CDR3 is TGTGCCAGCAGGCTCCTCCGGACAGATCTAAGCACTGAAGCTTTCTTT.

The chain joins TRBV11-3 to TRBJ2-3; 7 positions match TRBD2. V trimming: 1 base; J trimming: 2 bases; junction bases outside the gene matches: 6. The germline V gene has CDR1 SGHNT and CDR2 YENEEA. The CDR3 runs 16 residues. The CDR3 here is CASSLAASGITDTQYF. The CDR3 nucleotides read TGTGCCAGCAGCTTAGCGGCTAGCGGTATCACAGATACGCAGTATTTT. Looking up the rest from reference TRBV11-3 and TRBJ2-3 gives the full variable domain: EAGVVQSPRYKIIEKKQPVAFWCNPISGHNTLYWYLQNLGQGPELLIRYENEEAVDDSQLPKDRFSAERLKGVDSTLKIQPAELGDSAVYLCASSLAASGITDTQYFGPGTRLTVL.

This chain uses TRBV6-4 with TRBJ1-1, with a weak D call TRBD1 (6 bases). Germline V gene sequence: CDR1 MRHNA, CDR2 SNTAGT. V lost 2 bases and J 2 bases, leaving 12 bases between the germline ends. CDR3 length: 15 residues. Here the CDR3 DNA reads TGTGCCAGCAGTGACGATACAGGGTCAAACACTGAAGCTTTCTTT. Its protein is CASSDDTGSNTEAFF.

In DNA, the CDR3 is TGTGCCAGCAGTTTCTCTAGGAGGGAGACCCAGTACTTC. Its protein product is CASSFSRRETQYF. This sequence joins TRBV12-3 or TRBV12-4 and TRBJ2-5; possibly TRBD2 for D (5 bases). The CDR3 is made up of 13 amino acids. V was cut by 3 bases and J by 5 bases, with 10 bases left in between.

The chain joins TRBV24-1 to TRBJ2-3; 10 bases fit TRBD2. Germline V CDR1 and CDR2: KGHDR, SFDVKD. V shed 1 base, J shed 0 bases, and the junction held 3 bases outside the gene matches. This CDR3 comprises 17 residues. The CDR3: CATSDLAGGKSTDTQYF. The CDR3, as DNA: TGTGCCACCAGTGATTTAGCGGGGGGGAAAAGCACAGATACGCAGTATTTT.

This rearrangement joins TRBV9 to TRBJ2-3; 9 nucleotides align to TRBD1. V lost 0 bases and J lost 0; bases outside the gene matches: 14. Per germline, CDR1 SGDLS and CDR2 YYNGEE. The CDR3 totals 20 residues. The CDR3 here is CASSVDPALSTGGSTDTQYF. The DNA of the CDR3 is TGTGCCAGCAGCGTAGACCCCGCCTTATCGACAGGGGGGAGCACAGATACGCAGTATTTT. Filled out from reference TRBV9 and TRBJ2-3, the complete variable domain reads DSGVTQTPKHLITATGQRVTLRCSPRSGDLSVYWYQQSLDQGLQFLIQYYNGEERAKGNILERFSAQQFPDLHSELNLSSLELGDSALYFCASSVDPALSTGGSTDTQYFGPGTRLTVL.

J is TRBJ1-5 and V is TRBV7-8, with D perhaps matching TRBD1 (6 bases). Trimming cost V 0 bases and J 4 bases, with 13 bases left between them. CDR3 length equals 16 residues. Germline V CDR1 and CDR2: SGHVS, FQNEAQ. CDR3 residues: CASSLAGAEPNQPQHF. The CDR3 DNA follows: TGTGCCAGCAGCTTAGCGGGGGCGGAACCAAATCAGCCCCAGCATTTT.

This clone is labeled medium-sized. For the CDR3, the DNA is TGTGCCAGCAGCTTGACAGGGTCGAGATACTATGGCTACACCTTC. Protein product: CASSLTGSRYYGYTF. The chain uses TRBV7-9 and TRBJ1-2; 7 bases are shared with TRBD1. The ends lost 3 bases at V and 3 bases at J; junction bases unmatched: 7. Germline V gene lookup returns CDR1 SEHNR and CDR2 FQNEAQ (reference sequence). The CDR3 totals 15 residues. The variable domain in full, completed from reference TRBV7-9 and TRBJ1-2, reads DTGVSQNPRHKITKRGQNVTFRCDPISEHNRLYWYRQTLGQGPEFLTYFQNEAQLEKSRLLSDRFSAERPKGSFSTLEIQRTEQGDSAMYLCASSLTGSRYYGYTFGSGTRLTVV.

This chain connects TRBV4-3 to TRBJ2-7; 8 positions agree with TRBD1. The junction had 5 bases not matched to a gene; V was cut back by 2 bases and J by 2 bases. This CDR3 is built from 15 residues. Germline V gene sequence: CDR1 LGHNA, CDR2 YSLEER. CDR3 sequence: CASSQIQGVAYEQYF. CDR3 in DNA: TGCGCCAGCAGCCAAATACAGGGGGTTGCCTACGAGCAGTACTTC.